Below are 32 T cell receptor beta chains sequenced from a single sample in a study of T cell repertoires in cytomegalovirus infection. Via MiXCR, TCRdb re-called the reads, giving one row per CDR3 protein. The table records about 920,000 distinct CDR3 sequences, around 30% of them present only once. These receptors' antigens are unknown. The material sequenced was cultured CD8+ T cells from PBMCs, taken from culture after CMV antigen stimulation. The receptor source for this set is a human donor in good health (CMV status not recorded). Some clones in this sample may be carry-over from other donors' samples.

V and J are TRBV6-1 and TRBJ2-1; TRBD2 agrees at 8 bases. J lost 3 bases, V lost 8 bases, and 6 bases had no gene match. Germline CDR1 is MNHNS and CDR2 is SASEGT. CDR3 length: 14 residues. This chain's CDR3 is CASSGGAYYNEQFF. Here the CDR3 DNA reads TGTGCCAGCTCCGGGGGGGCCTACTACAATGAGCAGTTCTTC.

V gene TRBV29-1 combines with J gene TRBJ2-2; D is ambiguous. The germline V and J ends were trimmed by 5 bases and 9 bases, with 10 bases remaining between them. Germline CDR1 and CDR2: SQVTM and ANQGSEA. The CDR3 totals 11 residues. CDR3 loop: CSVLKERELFF. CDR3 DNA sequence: TGCAGCGTTCTGAAAGAGCGGGAGCTGTTTTTT.

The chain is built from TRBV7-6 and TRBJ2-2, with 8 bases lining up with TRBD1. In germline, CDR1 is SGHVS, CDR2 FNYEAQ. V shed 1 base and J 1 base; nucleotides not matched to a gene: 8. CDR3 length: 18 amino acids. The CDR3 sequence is CASSLGRQGRGNTGELFF. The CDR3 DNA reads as TGTGCCAGCAGCTTAGGGCGACAGGGGAGAGGGAACACCGGGGAGCTGTTTTTT. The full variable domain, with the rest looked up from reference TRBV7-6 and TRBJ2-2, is GAGVSQSPRYKVTKRGQDVALRCDPISGHVSLYWYRQALGQGPEFLTYFNYEAQQDKSGLPNDRFSAERPEGSISTLTIQRTEQRDSAMYRCASSLGRQGRGNTGELFFGEGSRLTVL.

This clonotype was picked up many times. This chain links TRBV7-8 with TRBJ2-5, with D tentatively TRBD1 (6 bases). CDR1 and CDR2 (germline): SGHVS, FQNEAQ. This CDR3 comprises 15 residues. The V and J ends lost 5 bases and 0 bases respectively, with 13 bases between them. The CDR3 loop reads CASSQRTAYQETQYF. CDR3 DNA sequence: TGTGCCAGCAGCCAACGGACAGCGTACCAAGAGACCCAGTACTTC.

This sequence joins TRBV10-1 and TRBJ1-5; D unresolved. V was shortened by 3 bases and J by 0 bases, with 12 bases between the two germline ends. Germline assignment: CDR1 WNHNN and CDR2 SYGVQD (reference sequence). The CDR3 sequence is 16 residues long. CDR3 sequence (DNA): TGCGCCAGCAGTGAATATGGGCTCGATAGCAATCAGCCCCAGCATTTT. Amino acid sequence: CASSEYGLDSNQPQHF.

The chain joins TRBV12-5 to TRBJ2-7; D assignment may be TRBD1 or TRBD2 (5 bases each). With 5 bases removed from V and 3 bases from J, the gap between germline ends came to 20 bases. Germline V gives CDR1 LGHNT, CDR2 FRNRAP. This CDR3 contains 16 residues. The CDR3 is CASGTPHGAGSYEQYF. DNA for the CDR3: TGTGCTAGTGGTACCCCCCACGGGGCAGGAAGCTACGAGCAGTACTTC.

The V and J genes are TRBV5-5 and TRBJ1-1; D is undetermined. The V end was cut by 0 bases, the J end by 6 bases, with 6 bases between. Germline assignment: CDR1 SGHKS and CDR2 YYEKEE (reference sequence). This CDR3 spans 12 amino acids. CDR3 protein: CASSLDLSEAFF. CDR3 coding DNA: TGTGCCAGCAGCTTGGACCTATCTGAAGCTTTCTTT.

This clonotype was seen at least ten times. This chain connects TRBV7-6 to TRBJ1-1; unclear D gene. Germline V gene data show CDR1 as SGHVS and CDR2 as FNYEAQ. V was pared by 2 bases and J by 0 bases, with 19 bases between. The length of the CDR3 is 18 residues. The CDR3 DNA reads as TGTGCCAGCAGCTTAAAAGTGGAGGTTGGGCCTCTGAACACTGAAGCTTTCTTT. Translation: CASSLKVEVGPLNTEAFF. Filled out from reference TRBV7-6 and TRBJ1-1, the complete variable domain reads GAGVSQSPRYKVTKRGQDVALRCDPISGHVSLYWYRQALGQGPEFLTYFNYEAQQDKSGLPNDRFSAERPEGSISTLTIQRTEQRDSAMYRCASSLKVEVGPLNTEAFFGQGTRLTVV.

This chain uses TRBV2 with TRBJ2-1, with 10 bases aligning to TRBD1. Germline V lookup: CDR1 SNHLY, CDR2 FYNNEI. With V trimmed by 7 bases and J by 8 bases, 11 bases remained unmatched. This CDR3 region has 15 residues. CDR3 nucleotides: TGTGCCAGCACCGGAAGGGACAGGGGTGTCTATGAGCAGTTCTTC. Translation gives CASTGRDRGVYEQFF.

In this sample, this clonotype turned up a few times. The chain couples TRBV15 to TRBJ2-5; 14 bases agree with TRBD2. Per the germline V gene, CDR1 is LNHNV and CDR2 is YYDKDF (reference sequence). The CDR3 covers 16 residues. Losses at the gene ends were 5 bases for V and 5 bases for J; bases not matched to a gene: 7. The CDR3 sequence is CATSGRLAGGGETQYF. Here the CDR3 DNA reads TGTGCCACCAGCGGAAGACTAGCGGGGGGGGGTGAGACCCAGTACTTC.

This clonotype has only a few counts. The CDR3 spells CASSEGGGDYEQYV. The CDR3 DNA reads TGCGCCAGCAGTGAAGGGGGGGGGGACTACGAGCAGTACGTC. This chain connects TRBV10-2 to TRBJ2-7, with D possibly matching TRBD2 (7 bases). Looked up from germline, CDR1 is WSHSY and CDR2 is SAAADI. The CDR3 totals 14 residues. Trimming shortened V by 3 bases and J by 3 bases, and 12 bases separated the two germline ends.

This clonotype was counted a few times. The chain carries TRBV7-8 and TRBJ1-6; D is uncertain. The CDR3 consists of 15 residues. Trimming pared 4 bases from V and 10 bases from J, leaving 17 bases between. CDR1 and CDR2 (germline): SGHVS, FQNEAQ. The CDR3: CASSSVRDSGSPLHF. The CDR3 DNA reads TGTGCCAGCAGCTCAGTAAGGGATTCCGGCTCACCCCTCCACTTT.

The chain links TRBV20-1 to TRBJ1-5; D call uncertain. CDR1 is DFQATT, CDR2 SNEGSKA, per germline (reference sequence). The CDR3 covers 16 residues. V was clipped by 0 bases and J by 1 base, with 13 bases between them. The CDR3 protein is CSARDRGSPSNQPQHF. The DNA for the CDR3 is TGCAGTGCTAGAGATCGGGGAAGTCCAAGCAATCAGCCCCAGCATTTT.

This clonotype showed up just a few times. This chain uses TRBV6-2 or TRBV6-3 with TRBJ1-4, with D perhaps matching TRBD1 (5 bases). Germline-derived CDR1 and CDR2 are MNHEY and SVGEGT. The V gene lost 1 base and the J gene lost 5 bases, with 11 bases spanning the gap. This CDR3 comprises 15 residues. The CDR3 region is CASSYYRGGNEKLFF. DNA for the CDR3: TGTGCCAGCAGTTACTACCGGGGGGGAAATGAAAAACTGTTTTTT.

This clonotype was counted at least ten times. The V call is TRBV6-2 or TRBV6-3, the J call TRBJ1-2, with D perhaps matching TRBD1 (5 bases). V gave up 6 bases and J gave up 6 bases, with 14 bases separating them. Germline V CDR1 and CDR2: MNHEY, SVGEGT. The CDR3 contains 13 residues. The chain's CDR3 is CASSPPQTDGYTF. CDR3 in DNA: TGTGCCAGCAGCCCACCCCAGACAGATGGCTACACCTTC.

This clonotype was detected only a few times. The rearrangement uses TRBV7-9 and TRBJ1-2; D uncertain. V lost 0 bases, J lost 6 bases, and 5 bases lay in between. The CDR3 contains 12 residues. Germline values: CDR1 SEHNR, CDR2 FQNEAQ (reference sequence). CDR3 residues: CASSLAWDGYTF. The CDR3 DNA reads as TGTGCCAGCAGCTTAGCCTGGGATGGCTACACCTTC.

In nucleotides, the CDR3 is TGTGCCATCAGGGACCCCTACGGTGCCTCCGAGCAGTACTTC. This gives the protein CAIRDPYGASEQYF. The chain employs TRBV10-3 and TRBJ2-7; D is unresolved. Germline CDR1 and CDR2: ENHRY and SYGVKD. Trimming left V 6 bases short and J 6 bases short, with 18 bases between. The CDR3 sequence is 14 residues long.

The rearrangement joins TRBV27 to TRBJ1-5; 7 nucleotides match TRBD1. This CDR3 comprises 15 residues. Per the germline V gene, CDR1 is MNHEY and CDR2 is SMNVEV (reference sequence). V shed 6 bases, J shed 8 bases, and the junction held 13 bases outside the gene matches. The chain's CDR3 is CASRPQGHLEEPQHF. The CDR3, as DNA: TGTGCCAGCAGGCCACAGGGGCACCTTGAGGAGCCCCAGCATTTT.

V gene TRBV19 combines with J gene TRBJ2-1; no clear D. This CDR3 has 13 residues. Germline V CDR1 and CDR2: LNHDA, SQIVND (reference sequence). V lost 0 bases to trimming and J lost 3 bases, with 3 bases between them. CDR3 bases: TGTGCCAGTAGTATAGACCACTACAATGAGCAGTTCTTC. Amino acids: CASSIDHYNEQFF.

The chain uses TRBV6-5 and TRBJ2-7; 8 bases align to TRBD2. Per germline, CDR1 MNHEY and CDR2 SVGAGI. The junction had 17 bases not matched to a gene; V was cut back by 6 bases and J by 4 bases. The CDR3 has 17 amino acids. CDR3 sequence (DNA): TGTGCCAGCAGCCCCGGTGTAGCGGGGTCCCCGGGTTACGAGCAGTACGTC. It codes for CASSPGVAGSPGYEQYV.

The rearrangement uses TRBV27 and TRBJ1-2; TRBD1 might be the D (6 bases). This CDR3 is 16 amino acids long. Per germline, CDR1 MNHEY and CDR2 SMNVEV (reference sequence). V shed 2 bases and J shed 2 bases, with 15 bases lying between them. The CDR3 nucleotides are TGTGCCAGCAGTTTAATCGGGGGCGCTTTAAACTATGGCTACACCTTC. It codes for CASSLIGGALNYGYTF.

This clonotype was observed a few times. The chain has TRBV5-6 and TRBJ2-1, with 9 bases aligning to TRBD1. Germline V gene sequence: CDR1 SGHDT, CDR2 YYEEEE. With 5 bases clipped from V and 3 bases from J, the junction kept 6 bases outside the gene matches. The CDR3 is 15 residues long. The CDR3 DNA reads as TGTGCCAGCAGGCCCGGGACAGGGAACTACAATGAGCAGTTCTTC. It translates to CASRPGTGNYNEQFF. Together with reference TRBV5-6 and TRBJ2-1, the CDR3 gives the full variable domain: DAGVTQSPTHLIKTRGQQVTLRCSPKSGHDTVSWYQQALGQGPQFIFQYYEEEERQRGNFPDRFSGHQFPNYSSELNVNALLLGDSALYLCASRPGTGNYNEQFFGPGTRLTVL.

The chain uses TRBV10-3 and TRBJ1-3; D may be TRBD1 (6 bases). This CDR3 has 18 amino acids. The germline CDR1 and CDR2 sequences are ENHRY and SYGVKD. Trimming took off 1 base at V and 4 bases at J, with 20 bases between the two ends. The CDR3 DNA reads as TGTGCCATCAGTGAGTTGATACGGACAGCAGAGTTGGGAAACACCATATATTTT. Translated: CAISELIRTAELGNTIYF.

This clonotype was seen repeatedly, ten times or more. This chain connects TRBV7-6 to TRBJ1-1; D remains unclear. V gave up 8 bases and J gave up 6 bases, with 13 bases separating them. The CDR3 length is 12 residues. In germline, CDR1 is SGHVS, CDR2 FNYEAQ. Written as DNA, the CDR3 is TGTGCCAGCCTAATGGAGGGTTCTGAAGCTTTCTTT. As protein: CASLMEGSEAFF.

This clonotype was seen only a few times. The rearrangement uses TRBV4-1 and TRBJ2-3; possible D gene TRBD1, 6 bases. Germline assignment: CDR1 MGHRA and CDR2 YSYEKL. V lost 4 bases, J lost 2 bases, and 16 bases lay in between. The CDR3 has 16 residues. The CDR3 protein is CASSREVGQSTDTQYF. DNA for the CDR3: TGCGCCAGCAGCCGAGAGGTAGGACAGTCCACAGATACGCAGTATTTT.

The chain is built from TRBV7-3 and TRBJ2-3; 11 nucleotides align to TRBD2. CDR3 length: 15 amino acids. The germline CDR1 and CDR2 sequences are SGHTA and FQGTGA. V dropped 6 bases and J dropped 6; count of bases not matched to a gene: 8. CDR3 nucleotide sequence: TGTGCCAGCAGGTTACTAGCGGGGGTGCAGGATACGCAGTATTTT. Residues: CASRLLAGVQDTQYF. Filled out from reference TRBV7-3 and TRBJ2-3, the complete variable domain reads GAGVSQTPSNKVTEKGKYVELRCDPISGHTALYWYRQSLGQGPEFLIYFQGTGAADDSGLPNDRFFAVRPEGSVSTLKIQRTERGDSAVYLCASRLLAGVQDTQYFGPGTRLTVL.

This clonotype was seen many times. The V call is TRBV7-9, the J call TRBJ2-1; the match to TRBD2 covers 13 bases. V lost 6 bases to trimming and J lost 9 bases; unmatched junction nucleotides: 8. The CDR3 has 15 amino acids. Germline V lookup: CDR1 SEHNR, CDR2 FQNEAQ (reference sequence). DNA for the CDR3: TGTGCCAGCAGACCAAGGACTAGCGGGGGTTCTGAGCAGTTCTTC. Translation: CASRPRTSGGSEQFF.

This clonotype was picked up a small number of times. For the CDR3, the DNA is TGTGCCAGCAGACCAGGAGACAGGTCGCGTTACGAGACCCAGTACTTC. Encoded protein: CASRPGDRSRYETQYF. The chain links TRBV5-6 to TRBJ2-5; maybe TRBD1 (6 bases). This CDR3 is 16 amino acids long. Between the trimmed V and J ends, which lost 5 bases and 5 bases, there was a span of 22 bases. The germline V gene has CDR1 SGHDT and CDR2 YYEEEE. Full variable domain (missing parts from reference TRBV5-6 and TRBJ2-5): DAGVTQSPTHLIKTRGQQVTLRCSPKSGHDTVSWYQQALGQGPQFIFQYYEEEERQRGNFPDRFSGHQFPNYSSELNVNALLLGDSALYLCASRPGDRSRYETQYFGPGTRLLVL.

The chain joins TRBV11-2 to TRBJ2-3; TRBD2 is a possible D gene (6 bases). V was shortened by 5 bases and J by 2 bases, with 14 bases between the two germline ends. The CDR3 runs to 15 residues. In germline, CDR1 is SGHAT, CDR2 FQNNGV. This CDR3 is CASSARDFNTDTQYF. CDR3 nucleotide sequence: TGTGCCAGCAGCGCCCGGGACTTTAACACAGATACGCAGTATTTT.

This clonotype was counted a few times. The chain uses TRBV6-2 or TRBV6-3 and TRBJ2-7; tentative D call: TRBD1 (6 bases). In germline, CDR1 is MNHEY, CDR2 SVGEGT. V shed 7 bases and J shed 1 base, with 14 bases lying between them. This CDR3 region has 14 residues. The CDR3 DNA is TGTGCCAGCAACTGGGACGGGACATCCTACGAGCAGTACTTC. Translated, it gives CASNWDGTSYEQYF.

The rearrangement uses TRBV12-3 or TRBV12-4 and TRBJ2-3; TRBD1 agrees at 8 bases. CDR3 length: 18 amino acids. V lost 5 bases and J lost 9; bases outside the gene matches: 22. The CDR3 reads CASSPGTGSRAQRGTQYF. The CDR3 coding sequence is TGTGCCAGCAGTCCCGGGACAGGTTCGAGGGCACAGAGGGGGACGCAGTATTTT.

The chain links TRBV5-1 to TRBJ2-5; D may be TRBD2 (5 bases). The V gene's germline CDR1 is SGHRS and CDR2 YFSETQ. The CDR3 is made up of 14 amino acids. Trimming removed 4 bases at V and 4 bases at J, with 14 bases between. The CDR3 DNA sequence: TGCGCCAGCAGCACTACGCGGGCCCCAGAGACCCAGTACTTC. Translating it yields CASSTTRAPETQYF. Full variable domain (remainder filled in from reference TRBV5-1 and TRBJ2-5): KAGVTQTPRYLIKTRGQQVTLSCSPISGHRSVSWYQQTPGQGLQFLFEYFSETQRNKGNFPGRFSGRQFSNSRSEMNVSTLELGDSALYLCASSTTRAPETQYFGPGTRLLVL.